The 27 T cell receptor beta chains presented below share a single source sample, sequenced in a study of Ad26.COV2.S vaccination and SARS-CoV-2 variants. Assay: immunoSEQ multiplex PCR; the TCRdb copy retains only in-frame clones and omits some. The sample records 300,000 to 350,000 clones, approximately 86% being singletons. The sample's treatment: roughly 19 received Ad26.COV2.S at low or high dose, single or two shots; about 5 received placebo; per-sample allocation not given. All samples were drawn on day 63, counting from the first vaccine or placebo injection. The starting material was peripheral blood, obtained in a trial of Ad26.COV2.S vaccine versus placebo. These receptors all come from a person between 18 and 59 years old who received the Ad26.COV2.S COVID-19 vaccine or a placebo.

The genes are TRBV11-3 and TRBJ2-7, with D uncertain. CDR3 length: 16 residues. Germline values: CDR1 SGHNT, CDR2 YENEEA. Trimming removed 2 bases from V and 6 bases from J, with 20 bases in between. The CDR3 spells CASSLTPLRAVGEQYF. The CDR3 DNA sequence: TGTGCCAGCAGCTTAACCCCCCTTAGGGCGGTGGGCGAGCAGTACTTC.

There are a few counts of this clone. The V call is TRBV12-3 or TRBV12-4, the J call TRBJ1-3; D is uncertain. Trimming removed 5 bases from V and 0 bases from J, with 5 bases in between. The CDR3 runs to 13 residues. The CDR3 spells CASSRSSGNTIYF. CDR3 in DNA: TGTGCCAGCAGTCGGTCCTCTGGAAACACCATATATTTT.

The chain recombines TRBV20-1 with TRBJ1-2, with a tentative D call TRBD1 (5 bases). Trimming pared 3 bases from V and 7 bases from J, leaving 15 bases between. Per germline, CDR1 DFQATT and CDR2 SNEGSKA (reference sequence). CDR3 length equals 13 residues. The CDR3, as DNA: TGCAGTGCTAGTGATGGGGCGCGCTCTGGCTACACCTTC. As protein: CSASDGARSGYTF.

The rearrangement links TRBV6-1 to TRBJ1-5; 7 bases map to TRBD1. The CDR3 has 14 residues. V was pared by 2 bases and J by 4 bases, with 2 bases of the junction left unmatched. Germline values: CDR1 MNHNS, CDR2 SASEGT. CDR3 protein: CASSETGVNQPQHF. In DNA form, the CDR3 reads TGTGCCAGCAGTGAAACAGGGGTAAATCAGCCCCAGCATTTT.

The chain uses TRBV10-3 and TRBJ2-1; the match to TRBD1 covers 7 bases. The CDR3 extends over 15 amino acids. Germline V gene lookup returns CDR1 ENHRY and CDR2 SYGVKD. V dropped 8 bases and J dropped 0; count of bases not matched to a gene: 7. Here the CDR3 reads CAIRSGTDSYNEQFF. CDR3 DNA: TGTGCCATCCGCTCCGGGACAGACTCCTACAATGAGCAGTTCTTC.

The CDR3 region has the DNA TGCAGCGTCCAGAGACGGGGCTCCTACAATGAGCAGTTCTTC. Translating gives CSVQRRGSYNEQFF. V usage is TRBV29-1 and J usage is TRBJ2-1; tentative D call: TRBD2 (5 bases). Trimming took off 6 bases at V and 0 bases at J, with 12 bases between the two ends. This CDR3 comprises 14 residues. The germline V gene encodes CDR1 SQVTM and CDR2 ANQGSEA.

The J gene is TRBJ2-2, the V gene TRBV7-7; D is ambiguous. The germline CDR1 and CDR2 sequences are SSHAT and FNYEAQ (reference sequence). V dropped 5 bases and J dropped 2 bases, with 24 bases sitting between them. The CDR3 totals 19 residues. The CDR3 nucleotides read TGTGCCAGCAGCCTCAAGGTCCCCGGAGACGCTACAAACACCGGGGAGCTGTTTTTT. Amino acid sequence: CASSLKVPGDATNTGELFF. The full variable domain, with the rest looked up from reference TRBV7-7 and TRBJ2-2, is GAGVSQSPRYKVTKRGQDVTLRCDPISSHATLYWYQQALGQGPEFLTYFNYEAQPDKSGLPSDRFSAERPEGSISTLTIQRTEQRDSAMYRCASSLKVPGDATNTGELFFGEGSRLTVL.

The chain carries TRBV2 and TRBJ1-2, with 9 bases that match TRBD1. The J segment lost 7 bases and the V segment lost 6 bases, leaving 6 bases of the junction unmatched. The germline CDR1 and CDR2 sequences are SNHLY and FYNNEI. This CDR3 region has 13 residues. The CDR3 loop reads CASRRQGESGYTF. CDR3 coding DNA: TGTGCCAGCAGGCGACAGGGGGAGAGTGGCTACACCTTC.

This clone has a handful of counts. This chain links TRBV2 with TRBJ2-7; 7 bases fit TRBD1. Germline values: CDR1 SNHLY, CDR2 FYNNEI. V shed 7 bases and J 5 bases; nucleotides not matched to a gene: 11. The CDR3 runs 14 residues. The chain's CDR3 is CASITTGKGHEQYF. The CDR3 nucleotides read TGTGCCAGCATTACGACAGGGAAAGGCCACGAGCAGTACTTC. Together with reference TRBV2 and TRBJ2-7, the CDR3 gives the full variable domain: EPEVTQTPSHQVTQMGQEVILRCVPISNHLYFYWYRQILGQKVEFLVSFYNNEISEKSEIFDDQFSVERPDGSNFTLKIRSTKLEDSAMYFCASITTGKGHEQYFGPGTRLTVT.

This chain connects TRBV14 to TRBJ2-5, with 7 positions matching TRBD2. CDR3 size: 16 residues. The germline CDR1 and CDR2 sequences are SGHDN and FVKESK. Germline trimming cut 6 bases from V and 2 bases from J; bases unmatched to any gene: 12. As DNA, the CDR3 is TGTGCCAGCAGAAATGGACTAGTCGATCCTCAAGAGACCCAGTACTTC. Translated: CASRNGLVDPQETQYF.

The chain combines TRBV9 with TRBJ2-1; 7 bases match TRBD1. The V and J ends lost 3 bases and 3 bases, in that order; junction bases with no gene match: 6. Germline V gene lookup returns CDR1 SGDLS and CDR2 YYNGEE. The CDR3 covers 15 residues. The CDR3, as DNA: TGTGCCAGCAGCGGCGAGGGGGCTGGCTACAATGAGCAGTTCTTC. It encodes CASSGEGAGYNEQFF.

The V gene is TRBV6-5, the J gene TRBJ1-3; D uncertain. The CDR3 length is 14 residues. The germline CDR1 and CDR2 sequences are MNHEY and SVGAGI. V lost 8 bases to trimming and J lost 0 bases, with 11 bases between them. The CDR3: CASSLRSSGNTIYF. In DNA, the CDR3 is TGTGCCAGCTCCCTCAGGAGCTCTGGAAACACCATATATTTT.

The sample holds a few counts of this clone. V and J are TRBV4-1 and TRBJ2-7, with 9 bases fitting TRBD2. CDR3 size: 15 residues. V shed 2 bases, J shed 1 base, and the junction held 3 bases outside the gene matches. Per germline, CDR1 MGHRA and CDR2 YSYEKL. The DNA of the CDR3 is TGCGCCAGCAGCCAACCGACTAGCGGATCCTACGAGCAGTACTTC. Translated: CASSQPTSGSYEQYF.

The V and J genes are TRBV24-1 and TRBJ2-2; tentatively, D is TRBD1 (6 bases). In germline, CDR1 is KGHDR, CDR2 SFDVKD. The germline V and J ends were trimmed by 4 bases and 3 bases, with 20 bases remaining between them. CDR3 length equals 18 residues. CDR3 sequence (DNA): TGTGCCACCAGTGACCAAAACAGGGCGGCGAGGGACACCGGGGAGCTGTTTTTT. Amino acid sequence: CATSDQNRAARDTGELFF.

This rearrangement joins TRBV19 to TRBJ1-5, with TRBD1 matching over 11 bases. This CDR3 has 16 amino acids. V was pared by 4 bases and J by 5 bases, with 7 bases of the junction left unmatched. Germline V gives CDR1 LNHDA, CDR2 SQIVND (reference sequence). CDR3 sequence reads: CASSTDRDRGDQPQHF. CDR3 DNA: TGTGCCAGTAGTACGGACCGGGACAGGGGGGATCAGCCCCAGCATTTT.

The rearrangement joins TRBV7-2 to TRBJ2-1; 7 nucleotides line up with TRBD2. The CDR3 has 16 amino acids. The germline CDR1 and CDR2 sequences are SGHTA and FQGNSA. V lost 2 bases and J lost 4; bases outside the gene matches: 8. In DNA form, the CDR3 reads TGTGCCAGCAGCTTATACCAGGGACTACTGTACAATGAGCAGTTCTTC. It specifies CASSLYQGLLYNEQFF.

This chain links TRBV5-1 with TRBJ1-4, with D tentatively TRBD1 (5 bases). The CDR3 loop spans 16 amino acids. With 4 bases removed from V and 0 bases from J, the gap between germline ends came to 13 bases. Germline V CDR1 and CDR2: SGHRS, YFSETQ. This CDR3 is CASSQTTGATNEKLFF. The CDR3 DNA is TGCGCCAGCAGCCAAACTACAGGTGCAACTAATGAAAAACTGTTTTTT.

The chain combines TRBV5-6 with TRBJ2-7; D may be TRBD2 (6 bases). Germline V gives CDR1 SGHDT, CDR2 YYEEEE. The germline V and J ends were trimmed by 6 bases and 2 bases, with 24 bases remaining between them. This CDR3 is 17 amino acids long. Here the CDR3 reads CASNPGWAGTAPYEQYF. In nucleotides, the CDR3 is TGTGCCAGCAACCCCGGATGGGCGGGGACGGCACCCTACGAGCAGTACTTC.

The chain is built from TRBV10-3 and TRBJ1-2; weak D call: TRBD1 (6 bases). Germline V lookup: CDR1 ENHRY, CDR2 SYGVKD. The CDR3 consists of 12 residues. The V gene lost 2 bases and the J gene lost 6 bases, with 7 bases spanning the gap. This CDR3 is CAISEGGHGYTF. CDR3 in DNA: TGTGCCATCAGTGAGGGGGGGCATGGCTACACCTTC.

This chain joins TRBV3-1 (or the pseudogene TRBV3-2) and TRBJ1-1; 10 bases align to TRBD1. V lost 6 bases, J lost 4 bases, and 8 bases stayed unmatched. The CDR3 length is 15 residues. CDR1 LGHDT and CDR2 YNNKEL come from the germline V gene (reference sequence). The CDR3 loop reads CASSPRQGAGTEAFF. Written as DNA, the CDR3 is TGTGCCAGCAGTCCAAGACAGGGGGCAGGCACTGAAGCTTTCTTT.

This chain links TRBV27 with TRBJ2-3; D not certain. Deletions cut 2 bases from V and 5 bases from J, with 2 bases between. The CDR3 is made up of 11 amino acids. Germline values: CDR1 MNHEY, CDR2 SMNVEV (reference sequence). CDR3 coding DNA: TGTGCCAGCAGTTTAGGAGATACGCAGTATTTT. Its translation: CASSLGDTQYF.

Remarks on this clone: Distinct nucleotide sequences in the sample also encode this CDR3. The chain is built from TRBV4-2 and TRBJ1-2; no clear D. The CDR3 length is 15 residues. Per germline, CDR1 LGHNA and CDR2 YNFKEQ. Between the trimmed V and J ends, which lost 0 bases and 4 bases, there was a span of 12 bases. The CDR3: CASSQDEGRSYGYTF. CDR3 nucleotides: TGTGCCAGCAGCCAAGATGAAGGGCGGAGCTATGGCTACACCTTC.

V gene TRBV6-2 or TRBV6-3 combines with J gene TRBJ2-3, with 8 bases lining up with TRBD2. Germline lookup yields CDR1 MNHEY and CDR2 SVGEGT. Trimming at V came to 4 bases and at J to 6 bases, leaving 12 bases not matched to a gene. The CDR3 loop spans 16 amino acids. The CDR3 reads CASSSLGVAGLDTQYF. The CDR3 nucleotides are TGTGCCAGCAGTTCCCTCGGGGTAGCGGGGCTGGATACGCAGTATTTT.

The chain is built from TRBV2 and TRBJ2-4; tentatively, D is TRBD2 (8 bases). This CDR3 has 17 amino acids. Germline V CDR1 and CDR2: SNHLY, FYNNEI. V lost 3 bases and J lost 2, with 17 bases in between. Here the CDR3 reads CASSDREGAISKNIQYF. CDR3 in DNA: TGTGCCAGCAGTGACCGGGAGGGGGCGATCTCCAAAAACATTCAGTACTTC.

This chain joins TRBV5-4 and TRBJ2-7, with D unclear. Germline loops: CDR1 SGHNT, CDR2 YYREEE (reference sequence). The CDR3 contains 11 residues. The germline V and J ends were trimmed by 1 base and 6 bases, with 5 bases remaining between them. The chain's CDR3 is CASSLSGEQYF. DNA for the CDR3: TGTGCCAGCAGCTTGTCCGGCGAGCAGTACTTC.

The chain recombines TRBV9 with TRBJ1-1; the D gene is possibly TRBD1 (6 bases). V was cut by 7 bases and J by 8 bases, with 12 bases left in between. This CDR3 region has 11 residues. Germline CDR1 SGDLS, CDR2 YYNGEE. DNA for the CDR3: TGTGCCAGCGGGGTTGGGACAGAAGCTTTCTTT. Its protein product is CASGVGTEAFF.

The CDR3 sequence: CASSTLAAGFIETQYF. Written as DNA, the CDR3 is TGTGCCAGCAGTACCCTCGCAGCCGGGTTTATCGAGACCCAGTACTTC. This sequence joins TRBV2 and TRBJ2-5, with D uncertain. The V end lost 5 bases, the J end lost 5 bases, and 21 bases lay between the germline ends. Germline loops: CDR1 SNHLY, CDR2 FYNNEI. CDR3 size: 16 residues.